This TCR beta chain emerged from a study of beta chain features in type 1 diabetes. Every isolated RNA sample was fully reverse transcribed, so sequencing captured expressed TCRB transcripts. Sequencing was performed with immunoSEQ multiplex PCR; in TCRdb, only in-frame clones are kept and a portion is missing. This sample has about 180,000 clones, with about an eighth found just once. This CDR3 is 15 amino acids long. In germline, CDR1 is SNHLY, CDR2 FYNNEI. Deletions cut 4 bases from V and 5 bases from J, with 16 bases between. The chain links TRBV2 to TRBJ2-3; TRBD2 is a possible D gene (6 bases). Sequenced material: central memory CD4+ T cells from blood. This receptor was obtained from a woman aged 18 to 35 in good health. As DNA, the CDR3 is TGTGCCAGCAGTGTACCCAGCTTGGGAGGAGATACGCAGTATTTT. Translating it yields CASSVPSLGGDTQYF. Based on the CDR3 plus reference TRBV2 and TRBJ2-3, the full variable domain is EPEVTQTPSHQVTQMGQEVILRCVPISNHLYFYWYRQILGQKVEFLVSFYNNEISEKSEIFDDQFSVERPDGSNFTLKIRSTKLEDSAMYFCASSVPSLGGDTQYFGPGTRLTVL.